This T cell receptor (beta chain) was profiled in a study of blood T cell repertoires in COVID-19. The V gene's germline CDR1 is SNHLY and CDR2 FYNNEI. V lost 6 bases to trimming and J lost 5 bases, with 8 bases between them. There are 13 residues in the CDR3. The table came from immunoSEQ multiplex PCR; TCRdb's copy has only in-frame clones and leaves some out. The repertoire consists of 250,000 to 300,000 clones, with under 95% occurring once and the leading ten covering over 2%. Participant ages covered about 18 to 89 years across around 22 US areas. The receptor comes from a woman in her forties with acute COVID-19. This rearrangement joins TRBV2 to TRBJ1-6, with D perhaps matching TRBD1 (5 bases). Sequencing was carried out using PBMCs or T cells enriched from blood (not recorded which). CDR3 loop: CASSGGDNSPLHF. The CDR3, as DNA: TGTGCCAGCAGCGGGGGGGATAATTCACCCCTCCACTTT.